This T cell receptor (beta chain) came from a study of response to subunit inactivated influenza vaccine (dated 2018 in TCRdb). Notes on the research overall: Deep quantitative profiling of the T cell receptor repertoire was used in the study to follow responses to a trivalent subunit inactivated influenza vaccine.

What the work shows at the level of the full study, not this receptor alone: It was suggested by the authors that each seasonal influenza vaccination may recruit only a limited number of new T cells.

Receptor amplification or capture employed RT-PCR. The run used an Illumina HiSeq 2500. Starting from the raw public reads, TCRdb applied fastp trimming at Q25, assembled clones with MiXCR and retained in-frame beta chains. Here each entry gathers all rows of one CDR3 protein and keeps the most common genes and DNA. The sample table holds fewer than 600,000 distinct CDR3 sequences, of which approximately 7.3% were seen once. Of the sample, around 12% falls within the top ten clones. Sequences SNHLY (CDR1) and FYNNEI (CDR2) are obtained from the germline V gene. The germline ends are 17 bases apart after V is trimmed by 5 bases and J by 6 bases. Counted from cysteine to phenylalanine, this CDR3 has 15 amino acids. Here the CDR3 DNA is all that survives: 45 bases in frame from base 1. There are a few counts of this clonotype. Which antigen it targets is not known. Base qualities were left out, and no much larger clone turns up one base away.

The clonotype comes from a man between 50 and 75 years old who received an inactivated influenza vaccine. Donor details come from another sample of the same person, matched by shared clones. The sample consisted of PBMCs from blood, taken less than 30 months after vaccination. This chain joins TRBV2 to TRBJ1-5; a weak D assignment points to TRBD1 (6 bases agree). In nucleotide form, the sequence is TGTGCCAGCAGTAGTTTTGGGGGGGCAGGTCAGCCCCAGCATTTT. Translated, this gives CASSSFGGAGQPQHF.